Listed below are T cell receptor beta chains from one sample, sequenced in a study of blood T cell repertoires in COVID-19. Sequencing used immunoSEQ multiplex PCR; TCRdb keeps in-frame clones, though not all of them. Among about 210,000 clones listed, 85% were seen once. Sequencing was carried out using peripheral blood. Receptors originate from a woman between 65 and 79 years old with COVID-19, enrolled during active disease. Both conserved end residues are part of each CDR3.

j_call: TRBJ2-7
v_call: TRBV19
cdr3_aa: CASSIAGSSYEQYF

j_call: TRBJ1-2
v_call: TRBV7-8
cdr3_aa: CASSTMDRTNYGYTF

j_call: TRBJ1-6
v_call: TRBV7-9
cdr3_aa: CASSLGGSPLHF

j_call: TRBJ1-2
v_call: TRBV19
cdr3_aa: CASSRDREGWHGYTF

j_call: TRBJ2-3
v_call: TRBV29-1
cdr3_aa: CSVEVAGFSTDTQYF

j_call: TRBJ2-7
v_call: TRBV7-9
cdr3_aa: CASRGLAGDYEQYF

j_call: TRBJ1-2
v_call: TRBV5-1
cdr3_aa: CASSLERYGYTF

j_call: TRBJ2-3
v_call: TRBV7-9
cdr3_aa: CASSRRTSNTDTQYF

j_call: TRBJ2-7
v_call: TRBV12-3/TRBV12-4
cdr3_aa: CASSLVVGGEQYF

j_call: TRBJ2-6
v_call: TRBV7-2
cdr3_aa: CASSLYRPSGANVLTF

j_call: TRBJ1-1
v_call: TRBV19
cdr3_aa: CASSTGQDANTEAFF

j_call: TRBJ1-5
v_call: TRBV7-2
cdr3_aa: CASSSGTGYGQPQHF

j_call: TRBJ1-1
v_call: TRBV6-2/TRBV6-3
cdr3_aa: CASSQQGKVTEAFF

j_call: TRBJ2-3
v_call: TRBV7-2
cdr3_aa: CASSLLAGVSTDTQYF

j_call: TRBJ1-5
v_call: TRBV5-8
cdr3_aa: CASSFPGQGTQPQHF

j_call: TRBJ1-1
v_call: TRBV27
cdr3_aa: CASSPQTGGVMNTEAFF

j_call: TRBJ1-5
v_call: TRBV24-1
cdr3_aa: CATRGTGTGYQPQHF

j_call: TRBJ1-6
v_call: TRBV7-9
cdr3_aa: CASSLSPGFTLYNSPLHF

j_call: TRBJ2-7
v_call: TRBV5-1
cdr3_aa: CASSRVSYEQYF

j_call: TRBJ1-4
v_call: TRBV7-9
cdr3_aa: CASSPGGRTNEKLFF

j_call: TRBJ2-7
v_call: TRBV19
cdr3_aa: CASSMSLLSYEQYF

j_call: TRBJ1-2
v_call: TRBV7-2
cdr3_aa: CASSLEPGIGYGYTF

j_call: TRBJ2-7
v_call: TRBV11-2
cdr3_aa: CASSQAPGGSYEQYF

j_call: TRBJ2-5
v_call: TRBV5-8
cdr3_aa: CASSRGLAGVETQYF

j_call: TRBJ2-3
v_call: TRBV7-3
cdr3_aa: CASSIGLAGGPEDTQYF

j_call: TRBJ1-6
v_call: TRBV19
cdr3_aa: CASKGNNSPLHF

j_call: TRBJ2-1
v_call: TRBV15
cdr3_aa: CATSTTGVSAQFF

j_call: TRBJ2-2
v_call: TRBV20-1
cdr3_aa: CSASTGLLTGELFF

j_call: TRBJ1-1
v_call: TRBV19
cdr3_aa: CASSNKGQHPGGEAFF

j_call: TRBJ1-1
v_call: TRBV2
cdr3_aa: CASRADYMNTEAFF

j_call: TRBJ1-4
v_call: TRBV3-1/TRBV3-2
cdr3_aa: CASSQGTGGNEKLFF

j_call: TRBJ2-1
v_call: TRBV3-1/TRBV3-2
cdr3_aa: CASSPRLGHEQFF

j_call: TRBJ1-2
v_call: TRBV19
cdr3_aa: CASSIGLDGYTF

j_call: TRBJ2-7
v_call: TRBV5-1
cdr3_aa: CASSLAGEETYEQYF

j_call: TRBJ1-3
v_call: TRBV27
cdr3_aa: CASTRQGPPSGNTIYF

j_call: TRBJ1-1
v_call: TRBV19
cdr3_aa: CASRRGQGALTEAFF

j_call: TRBJ2-3
v_call: TRBV11-3
cdr3_aa: CASSPEAGSTDTQYF

j_call: TRBJ2-2
v_call: TRBV6-5
cdr3_aa: CASSYSTQGGELFF

j_call: TRBJ2-1
v_call: TRBV7-2
cdr3_aa: CASSPGLVEGEQFF

j_call: TRBJ2-1
v_call: TRBV7-2
cdr3_aa: CASSLAGGLHSYNEQFF

j_call: TRBJ1-6
v_call: TRBV19
cdr3_aa: CASSINGLSSPLHF

j_call: TRBJ2-7
v_call: TRBV7-6
cdr3_aa: CASSLTGGEQYF

j_call: TRBJ1-4
v_call: TRBV28
cdr3_aa: CASRRAPNEKLFF

j_call: TRBJ1-2
v_call: TRBV6-5
cdr3_aa: CASNPTGGINYGYTF